A selection of T cell receptor beta chains follows, all from one sample in a study of T-cell reconstitution after alpha-beta-depleted transplantation in children. Each CDR3 protein gets one entry after TCRdb re-called the PCR reads with MiXCR. Of over 100,000 distinct CDR3 sequences listed, approximately 10% are singletons. The material sequenced was PBMCs, taken before TCRalphabeta/CD19-depleted stem cell transplant. The receptor set was obtained from a boy between 2 and 10 years old with acute lymphoblastic leukemia, due to receive a stem cell transplant. The CDR3 runs from the conserved cysteine through the conserved F or W. D genes are given only for firm matches. The size field is filled for only some rows; it gives once, few, many or a size class.

few,TRBJ2-5,TRBV15,NA,CATSRESGRVFETQYF,TGTGCCACCAGCAGGGAAAGCGGACGGGTGTTTGAGACCCAGTACTTC
few,TRBJ1-1,TRBV19,NA,CASSLGGGATEAFF,TGTGCCAGTAGTCTCGGTGGAGGGGCCACTGAAGCTTTCTTT
few,TRBJ1-2,TRBV20-1,NA,CSAWGDGGLGGYTF,TGCAGTGCTTGGGGGGACGGCGGCCTAGGTGGCTACACCTTC
NA,TRBJ2-7,TRBV5-5,TRBD1,CASSLETGWYEQYF,TGTGCCAGCAGCTTGGAGACAGGGTGGTACGAGCAGTACTTC
few,TRBJ2-1,TRBV11-3,TRBD2,CASSPGLAGPNEQFF,TGTGCCAGCAGCCCAGGACTAGCGGGCCCCAATGAGCAGTTCTTC
many,TRBJ2-2,TRBV27,NA,CASSLSPSRNTGELFF,TGTGCCAGCAGTTTATCGCCTAGCAGGAACACCGGGGAGCTGTTTTTT
few,TRBJ1-2,TRBV7-9,TRBD1,CASSGTGGDYGYTF,TGTGCCAGCAGCGGGACAGGTGGGGACTATGGCTACACCTTC
NA,TRBJ2-3,TRBV4-1,NA,CASSQDATRGDTQYF,TGCGCCAGCAGCCAAGATGCGACCCGGGGGGATACGCAGTATTTT
many,TRBJ1-6,TRBV12-3/TRBV12-4,NA,CASSSTGTQNSPLHF,TGTGCCAGCAGTTCCACCGGGACACAGAATTCACCCCTCCACTTT
few,TRBJ1-1,TRBV5-1,NA,CASSYTTGNTEAFF,TGCGCCAGCAGTTATACTACAGGGAACACTGAAGCTTTCTTT
many,TRBJ2-3,TRBV5-1,NA,CASSPIPTDTQYF,TGCGCCAGCAGCCCCATCCCCACAGATACGCAGTATTTT
many,TRBJ2-7,TRBV12-3/TRBV12-4,NA,CASSFGRNYEQYF,TGTGCCAGCAGTTTTGGGCGGAACTACGAGCAGTACTTC
NA,TRBJ2-1,TRBV7-8,TRBD2,CASSDDSGTTWLSSYNEQFF,TGTGCCAGCAGTGACGATTCCGGGACTACGTGGTTAAGTTCCTACAATGAGCAGTTCTTC
many,TRBJ2-7,TRBV27,NA,CASSSSGRAYEQYF,TGTGCCAGCAGTTCTTCCGGAAGAGCCTACGAGCAGTACTTC
NA,TRBJ2-1,TRBV11-1,TRBD2,CASSPWGSGTPRLRDEQFF,TGTGCCAGCAGCCCCTGGGGTAGCGGGACCCCCCGGCTTCGGGATGAGCAGTTCTTC
many,TRBJ1-3,TRBV20-1,NA,CSAIGSRNSGNTIYF,TGCAGTGCTATAGGTAGTAGGAACTCTGGAAACACCATATATTTT
NA,TRBJ1-3,TRBV20-1,NA,CSARERNTIYF,TGCAGTGCTAGAGAAAGAAACACCATATATTTT
NA,TRBJ2-5,TRBV18,TRBD2,CASSPSLAEETQYF,TGTGCCAGCTCACCAAGTCTAGCGGAAGAGACCCAGTACTTC
few,TRBJ1-5,TRBV20-1,NA,CSATISNSNQPQHF,TGCAGTGCCACCATTTCGAACTCCAATCAGCCCCAGCATTTT
many,TRBJ2-5,TRBV29-1,NA,CSVDRVVEETQYF,TGCAGCGTTGACAGGGTGGTAGAAGAGACCCAGTACTTC
NA,TRBJ2-3,TRBV5-1,TRBD1,CASSFSGGPDTQYF,TGCGCCAGCAGCTTTTCAGGGGGCCCAGATACGCAGTATTTT
many,TRBJ2-3,TRBV12-3/TRBV12-4,NA,CASSLSRGFTDTQYF,TGTGCCAGCAGTTTATCTAGGGGATTCACAGATACGCAGTATTTT
few,TRBJ1-1,TRBV20-1,NA,CSAFTWNTEAFF,TGCAGTGCTTTTACCTGGAACACTGAAGCTTTCTTT
once,TRBJ1-4,TRBV6-1,NA,CASSDAPGSREKLFF,TGTGCCAGCAGTGACGCCCCAGGGTCCCGTGAAAAACTGTTTTTT
few,TRBJ1-1,TRBV27,NA,CASSKNTEAFF,TGTGCCAGCAGTAAAAACACTGAAGCTTTCTTT
few,TRBJ2-7,TRBV6-2/TRBV6-3,NA,CASLLGHEQYF,TGTGCCTCCCTTCTAGGCCACGAGCAGTACTTC
few,TRBJ2-7,TRBV10-3,NA,CAISGTAGASGSYEQYF,TGTGCCATCAGCGGGACAGCCGGAGCTAGCGGGTCCTACGAGCAGTACTTC
NA,TRBJ2-7,TRBV25-1,TRBD2,CASSPGTAGGSSYEQYF,TGTGCCAGCAGTCCTGGGACAGCGGGGGGTAGCTCCTACGAGCAGTACTTC
NA,TRBJ2-5,TRBV2,NA,CAGSEARGPQETQYF,TGTGCCGGCAGTGAAGCCCGAGGCCCGCAAGAGACCCAGTACTTC
NA,TRBJ2-6,TRBV5-1,NA,CASSLYPSSGANVLTF,TGCGCCAGCAGCTTGTATCCGAGCTCTGGGGCCAACGTCCTGACTTTC
many,TRBJ2-1,TRBV5-4,NA,CASSLGAGVIDEQFF,TGTGCCAGCAGCTTGGGGGCAGGGGTAATCGATGAGCAGTTCTTC
many,TRBJ2-1,TRBV7-7,TRBD2,CASSPGLARGNEQFF,TGTGCCAGCAGCCCGGGACTAGCCAGGGGCAATGAGCAGTTCTTC
NA,TRBJ1-6,TRBV12-3/TRBV12-4,NA,CASTLSGASGSPLHF,TGTGCCAGCACTTTAAGCGGGGCCTCTGGTTCACCCCTCCACTTT
NA,TRBJ2-7,TRBV2,TRBD1,CASRDFGQGAYEQYF,TGTGCCAGCAGGGACTTCGGACAGGGGGCCTACGAGCAGTACTTC
NA,TRBJ2-3,TRBV29-1,NA,CSVPRGTSLDTQYF,TGCAGCGTCCCCCGAGGAACTAGTTTGGATACGCAGTATTTT